This is a list of T cell receptor beta chains from one sample in a study of radiotherapy plus CTLA-4 blockade in lung cancer. The method was immunoSEQ multiplex PCR; TCRdb's version includes in-frame clones alone and lacks a portion of them. In the table there are some 48,000 clones, roughly 90% of which are singletons. The sequenced sample was peripheral blood, obtained from a patient treated with radiotherapy plus ipilimumab. These receptors originate from a human donor with non-small cell lung cancer that progressed on radiotherapy plus ipilimumab. Some clones in this sample may be carry-over from other donors' samples. The CDR3 runs from the conserved cysteine through the conserved F or W. The D gene is left open where the match is weak. For some rows the clone size is stated as once, few or many, or as a class when expanded; others skip it.

size,D,J,V,DNA,CDR3
few,-,TRBJ2-6,TRBV5-1,TGCGCCAGCAGCCAGGGAAGTGGGGCCAACGTCCTGACTTTC,CASSQGSGANVLTF
once,TRBD1,TRBJ2-7,TRBV6-5,TGTGCCAGCAGTCGGGACAGGGGGCGCCGAAACGAGCAGTACTTC,CASSRDRGRRNEQYF
-,-,TRBJ1-2,TRBV27,TGTGCCAGCAGTTTATCGGCAGGGAACTATGGCTACACCTTC,CASSLSAGNYGYTF
-,TRBD1,TRBJ2-7,TRBV6-6,TGTGCCAGCAGCACGGGACAGGGGACCTACGAGCAGTACTTC,CASSTGQGTYEQYF
once,-,TRBJ2-3,TRBV9,TGTGCCAGCAGCGGAGGGAGTTGGTCAACAGATACGCAGTATTTT,CASSGGSWSTDTQYF
-,-,TRBJ2-5,TRBV2,TGTGCCAGCAGTGAAGGCCACAGGGCGGAGACCCAGTACTTC,CASSEGHRAETQYF
-,-,TRBJ2-2,TRBV6-5,TGTGCCAGCAGGCCAGACAGGTCGAACACCGGGGAGCTGTTTTTT,CASRPDRSNTGELFF
-,-,TRBJ1-5,TRBV30,TGTGCCTGGAGTGGGGGCAGGGTGGATCAGCCCCAGCATTTT,CAWSGGRVDQPQHF
-,TRBD2,TRBJ2-2,TRBV11-2,TGTGCCAGCAGCCCTCGACTAGCAGAGGTTTCCGGGGAGCTGTTTTTT,CASSPRLAEVSGELFF
-,-,TRBJ2-1,TRBV21-1,TGTGCCAGCAGCAACGGGACTAGCGGCCCTTGGGATGAGCAGTTCTTC,CASSNGTSGPWDEQFF
once,-,TRBJ1-3,TRBV5-1,TGCGCCAGCAGCGGGGGGAGCGACGGAAACACCATATATTTT,CASSGGSDGNTIYF
-,TRBD2,TRBJ2-7,TRBV5-1,TGCGCCAGCAGCTTGTTGACGGGGGGAACCTACGAGCAGTACTTC,CASSLLTGGTYEQYF
few,-,TRBJ1-4,TRBV6-1,TGTGCCAGCAGTGAACGGGGGGCGCAAGGAAAACTGTTTTTT,CASSERGAQGKLFF
-,-,TRBJ1-5,TRBV5-1,TGCGCCAGCAGCCTAACAGGGAATGGGGGCAATCAGCCCCAGCATTTT,CASSLTGNGGNQPQHF
-,TRBD1,TRBJ2-2,TRBV9,TGTGCCAGCAGCGCTACAGGGGTGAGGTTCGGGGAGCTGTTTTTT,CASSATGVRFGELFF
once,-,TRBJ1-6,TRBV18,TGTGCCAGCTCACCACCGGGAGGGAACGATTCACCCCTCCACTTT,CASSPPGGNDSPLHF
-,TRBD1,TRBJ1-6,TRBV29-1,TGCAGCGTTGTACCCTCCGACAGGGCTTATAATTCACCCCTCCACTTT,CSVVPSDRAYNSPLHF
-,-,TRBJ2-7,TRBV29-1,TGCAGCGGTGGTAAGGGGCCCATGGTCCACGAGCAGTACTTC,CSGGKGPMVHEQYF
-,-,TRBJ2-6,TRBV5-1,TGCGCCAGCTCACGGGGCTCTGGGGCCAACGTCCTGACTTTC,CASSRGSGANVLTF
-,-,TRBJ2-7,TRBV2,TGTGCCAGCAGTGAAACTTTGTCGGGGAACGAGCAGTACTTC,CASSETLSGNEQYF
-,TRBD1,TRBJ2-7,TRBV12-5,TGTGCTAGTGGTTTGAGGACAGGTCCCCCATTGGACGAGCAGTACTTC,CASGLRTGPPLDEQYF
-,TRBD1,TRBJ2-5,TRBV6-1,TGTGCCAGCAGCCCGGGACAGAGTAACCAAGAGACCCAGTACTTC,CASSPGQSNQETQYF
-,-,TRBJ2-3,TRBV27,TGTGCCAGCCTTGAGGCAGATACGCAGTATTTT,CASLEADTQYF
-,TRBD1,TRBJ2-7,TRBV18,TGTGCCAGCTCACTGGACAGGGTCCGAGGGGAGCAGTACTTC,CASSLDRVRGEQYF
once,TRBD1,TRBJ2-5,TRBV5-1,TGCGCCAGCAGCGTACAGGGGGCAGAGACCCAGTACTTC,CASSVQGAETQYF
-,TRBD2,TRBJ2-1,TRBV7-9,TGTGCCAGCAGCTTTAGCGGGGACCCCCTCAATGAGCAGTTCTTC,CASSFSGDPLNEQFF
-,TRBD1,TRBJ1-1,TRBV11-2,TGTGCCAGCAGCTTAAGTATCGGACAGGGAAGCGACACTGAAGCTTTCTTT,CASSLSIGQGSDTEAFF
-,-,TRBJ1-1,TRBV25-1,TGTGCCACCCTAGGACAATTCACTGAAGCTTTCTTT,CATLGQFTEAFF
once,-,TRBJ1-2,TRBV15,TGTGCCACCAGCAGAGCTCGGGAGGGCGGTGGCTACACCTTC,CATSRAREGGGYTF
-,TRBD2,TRBJ2-3,TRBV19,TGTGCCAGTAGTAGCACCGGGACTAGCGGGAGGGCCTCCGATACGCAGTATTTT,CASSSTGTSGRASDTQYF
-,-,TRBJ2-3,TRBV15,TGTGCCACCAGCAGAGGTGGAGAGGGAGCAGATACGCAGTATTTT,CATSRGGEGADTQYF
-,TRBD2,TRBJ2-7,TRBV11-2,TGTGCCAGCAGCTTTACTAGCGGGAGTGACGAGCAGTACTTC,CASSFTSGSDEQYF
-,-,TRBJ2-5,TRBV29-1,TGCAGCGTGGCCCTAGGACAAGAGACCCAGTACTTC,CSVALGQETQYF
-,-,TRBJ2-3,TRBV7-9,TGTGCCAGCAGCTTAGCGAGAGGCACAGATACGCAGTATTTT,CASSLARGTDTQYF
-,-,TRBJ2-5,TRBV5-1,TGCGCCAGCAGCTCCCGGGGGTTAGCGGAGACCCAGTACTTC,CASSSRGLAETQYF
once,-,TRBJ1-1,TRBV12-5,TGTGCTAGTGGGATGACAGATGAAGCTTTCTTT,CASGMTDEAFF
-,TRBD2,TRBJ2-7,TRBV4-1,TGCGCCAGCAGCCAACGGGGAGGGGAGCAGTACTTC,CASSQRGGEQYF
-,-,TRBJ2-7,TRBV4-1,TGCGCCAGCAGCCCGGCAGGCTCCTACGAGCAGTACTTC,CASSPAGSYEQYF
-,-,TRBJ1-1,TRBV9,TGTGCCAGCAGCGTCGATAGCAGACACACTGAAGCTTTCTTT,CASSVDSRHTEAFF
-,-,TRBJ1-2,TRBV25-1,TGTGCCAGCAGTGAATATGCCGGACTCCAAGGCTACACCTTC,CASSEYAGLQGYTF
-,TRBD1,TRBJ2-5,TRBV6-6,TGTGCCAGCAGAAGGGGACAGGGAGAGACCCAGTACTTC,CASRRGQGETQYF
-,-,TRBJ2-5,TRBV21-1,TGTGCCAGCAGCAAAGCGCTATTAGCGGAAGACCAAGAGACCCAGTACTTC,CASSKALLAEDQETQYF